The 21 T cell receptor beta chains below come from one sample, sequenced in a study of PD-1 blockade in classical Hodgkin lymphoma. TCRdb keeps only in-frame clones here, not all; method: immunoSEQ multiplex PCR. Among roughly 40,000 clones, around three fifths were seen once, and the ten largest hold over 3%. Noted time point: cycle 4 day 1 (C4D1), after 6 weeks of nivolumab. All patients relapsed after autologous stem cell transplantation, and brentuximab vedotin exposure varied. Sequenced material: peripheral blood mononuclear cells (PBMCs), taken before the fourth cycle of nivolumab. The receptors shown here come from a human donor with classical Hodgkin lymphoma.

The rearrangement joins TRBV7-9 to TRBJ1-2, with unresolved D. The CDR3 is 12 residues long. In germline, CDR1 is SEHNR, CDR2 FQNEAQ (reference sequence). Trimming left V 2 bases short and J 6 bases short, with 7 bases between. The CDR3 nucleotides read TGTGCCAGCAGCTTAAGCACGGATGGCTACACCTTC. Translating gives CASSLSTDGYTF.

The V call is TRBV19, the J call TRBJ2-1, with TRBD1 as a possible D gene (8 bases). Trimming pared 3 bases from V and 8 bases from J, leaving 14 bases between. Germline V gene lookup returns CDR1 LNHDA and CDR2 SQIVND (reference sequence). The CDR3 extends over 14 amino acids. In DNA form, the CDR3 reads TGTGCCAGTAGTATCGGACAGGGAGGGTATGAGCAGTTCTTC. Translation gives CASSIGQGGYEQFF.

This clone is termed medium-sized. The chain employs TRBV9 and TRBJ1-2; D gene uncertain. CDR1 and CDR2 from the germline V gene are SGDLS and YYNGEE. The CDR3 contains 15 residues. Between the trimmed V and J ends, which lost 4 bases and 4 bases, there was a span of 17 bases. The CDR3 DNA sequence: TGTGCCAGCAGCCACCTAGTAGGTAAATCCTATGGCTACACCTTC. Encoded protein: CASSHLVGKSYGYTF.

The chain couples TRBV19 to TRBJ2-7, with 7 bases fitting TRBD1. CDR1 LNHDA and CDR2 SQIVND come from the germline V gene (reference sequence). J gave up 3 bases and V 5 bases, and 4 bases lay outside the gene matches. The CDR3 has 13 residues. The CDR3 loop is CASSEGGFYEQYF. CDR3 sequence (DNA): TGTGCCAGTAGTGAAGGGGGCTTCTACGAGCAGTACTTC. Looking up the rest from reference TRBV19 and TRBJ2-7 gives the full variable domain: DGGITQSPKYLFRKEGQNVTLSCEQNLNHDAMYWYRQDPGQGLRLIYYSQIVNDFQKGDIAEGYSVSREKKESFPLTVTSAQKNPTAFYLCASSEGGFYEQYFGPGTRLTVT.

The V and J genes are TRBV4-3 and TRBJ1-1; D perhaps matches TRBD1 (6 bases). CDR1 is LGHNA, CDR2 YSLEER, per germline. This CDR3 has 15 amino acids. Trimming left V 3 bases short and J 0 bases short, with 11 bases between. The CDR3 is CASSHRNRVNTEAFF. In nucleotides, the CDR3 is TGCGCCAGCAGCCACAGAAACAGGGTGAACACTGAAGCTTTCTTT.

The chain carries TRBV6-5 and TRBJ2-6, with no clear D. Germline values: CDR1 MNHEY, CDR2 SVGAGI. The CDR3 runs 14 residues. Trimming pared 8 bases from V and 0 bases from J, leaving 8 bases between. DNA of the CDR3: TGTGCCAGCGGTCAAACCTCTGGGGCCAACGTCCTGACTTTC. This encodes CASGQTSGANVLTF.

The rearrangement joins TRBV7-2 to TRBJ1-4; D is perhaps TRBD1 (6 bases). The ends were cut back, 1 base at V and 3 bases at J, with 6 bases in the middle. From germline, CDR1 is SGHTA and CDR2 FQGNSA. CDR3 length: 14 residues. The DNA of the CDR3 is TGTGCCAGCAGCTTAGGGGGGCCTAATGAAAAACTGTTTTTT. Its protein is CASSLGGPNEKLFF. The variable domain in full, with the rest retrieved from reference TRBV7-2 and TRBJ1-4, is GAGVSQSPSNKVTEKGKDVELRCDPISGHTALYWYRQSLGQGLEFLIYFQGNSAPDKSGLPSDRFSAERTGGSVSTLTIQRTQQEDSAVYLCASSLGGPNEKLFFGSGTQLSVL.

The rearrangement joins TRBV4-3 to TRBJ2-1, with 9 bases that match TRBD1. CDR3 length equals 15 residues. Per germline, CDR1 LGHNA and CDR2 YSLEER. V gave up 0 bases and J gave up 8 bases; unmatched junction bases: 5. CDR3 sequence: CASSQDPNRGHEQFF. DNA of the CDR3: TGCGCCAGCAGCCAAGATCCGAACAGGGGGCATGAGCAGTTCTTC.

The chain couples TRBV5-6 to TRBJ2-7; D uncertain. Germline CDR1 is SGHDT and CDR2 is YYEEEE. Trimming shortened V by 0 bases and J by 2 bases, and 9 bases separated the two germline ends. The CDR3 extends over 14 amino acids. CDR3 nucleotides: TGTGCCAGCAGCTTGGGGCAGCGAACCTACGAGCAGTACTTC. This gives the protein CASSLGQRTYEQYF.

This chain uses TRBV7-2 with TRBJ2-7, with 7 positions matching TRBD1. Germline values: CDR1 SGHTA, CDR2 FQGNSA. V lost 5 bases, J lost 9 bases, and 7 bases stayed unmatched. The CDR3 is 12 residues long. Here the CDR3 DNA reads TGTGCCAGCAGCCCCCGACAGGGCGGGCAGTACTTC. Translating gives CASSPRQGGQYF.

The genes are TRBV18 and TRBJ2-5; 7 bases agree with TRBD1. CDR3 size: 15 residues. The V gene's germline CDR1 is KGHSH and CDR2 LQKENI. V shed 6 bases, J shed 0 bases, and the junction held 7 bases outside the gene matches. CDR3 protein: CASSPSDRNQETQYF. DNA for the CDR3: TGTGCCAGCTCCCCCTCGGACAGGAACCAAGAGACCCAGTACTTC.

The chain combines TRBV9 with TRBJ2-7, with D possibly TRBD2 on 6 matching bases. The CDR3 runs to 15 residues. The ends were cut back, 0 bases at V and 0 bases at J, with 10 bases in the middle. CDR1 is SGDLS and CDR2 is YYNGEE in the germline V gene. CDR3 bases: TGTGCCAGCAGCGTAGCTGGGACTCGCTCCTACGAGCAGTACTTC. Translated: CASSVAGTRSYEQYF. Combining the CDR3 with reference TRBV9 and TRBJ2-7 gives the whole variable domain DSGVTQTPKHLITATGQRVTLRCSPRSGDLSVYWYQQSLDQGLQFLIQYYNGEERAKGNILERFSAQQFPDLHSELNLSSLELGDSALYFCASSVAGTRSYEQYFGPGTRLTVT.

This clone has more than one count but fewer than ten. The V call is TRBV19, the J call TRBJ1-5; no definite D call. The CDR3 is 16 residues long. V was shortened by 7 bases and J by 7 bases, with 23 bases between the two germline ends. Germline-derived CDR1 and CDR2 are LNHDA and SQIVND (reference sequence). In nucleotides, the CDR3 is TGTGCCAGTAAGTCTCCTCCGGGGATACGTCCCCAGCCCCAGCATTTT. Translation: CASKSPPGIRPQPQHF.

This clone was counted only a few times. This rearrangement joins TRBV6-1 to TRBJ1-1; the match to TRBD1 covers 7 bases. Per the germline V gene, CDR1 is MNHNS and CDR2 is SASEGT. The CDR3 has 13 residues. The ends lost 4 bases at V and 1 base at J; junction bases unmatched: 0. The CDR3: CASSGDRNTEAFF. The CDR3 DNA reads TGTGCCAGCAGTGGGGACAGGAACACTGAAGCTTTCTTT.

The V call is TRBV11-2, the J call TRBJ1-1; D uncertain. The CDR3 consists of 15 residues. The V end lost 0 bases, the J end lost 1 base, and 9 bases lay between the germline ends. Germline CDR1 reads SGHAT; CDR2 reads FQNNGV. The chain's CDR3 is CASSLDPGSNTEAFF. The CDR3 DNA sequence: TGTGCCAGCAGCTTAGATCCAGGTTCGAACACTGAAGCTTTCTTT.

This clone was detected only a few times. The chain carries TRBV28 and TRBJ2-2, with D tentatively TRBD2 (6 bases). The V end lost 3 bases, the J end lost 6 bases, and 17 bases lay between the germline ends. Germline V gene sequence: CDR1 MDHEN, CDR2 SYDVKM. The CDR3 loop spans 16 amino acids. CDR3 DNA: TGTGCCAGCAGTTTCTCGGGCACTAGCATCGCCGGGGAGCTGTTTTTT. Amino acid sequence: CASSFSGTSIAGELFF. The variable domain in full, with the rest retrieved from reference TRBV28 and TRBJ2-2, is DVKVTQSSRYLVKRTGEKVFLECVQDMDHENMFWYRQDPGLGLRLIYFSYDVKMKEKGDIPEGYSVSREKKERFSLILESASTNQTSMYLCASSFSGTSIAGELFFGEGSRLTVL.

The sample holds a few counts of this clone. The genes are TRBV4-3 and TRBJ2-3; D unresolved. Trimming shortened V by 0 bases and J by 4 bases, and 5 bases separated the two germline ends. The CDR3 sequence is 13 residues long. The germline V gene encodes CDR1 LGHNA and CDR2 YSLEER. CDR3 sequence: CASSQDHPDTQYF. The CDR3 coding sequence is TGCGCCAGCAGCCAAGATCACCCAGATACGCAGTATTTT.

The rearrangement joins TRBV2 to TRBJ2-5; maybe TRBD1 (5 bases). Germline V gene lookup returns CDR1 SNHLY and CDR2 FYNNEI. The V gene lost 5 bases and the J gene lost 4 bases, with 8 bases spanning the gap. This CDR3 region has 12 residues. The CDR3 region has the DNA TGTGCCAGCAGTATCAGGGTAGAGACCCAGTACTTC. Its translation is CASSIRVETQYF. Full variable domain (missing parts from reference TRBV2 and TRBJ2-5): EPEVTQTPSHQVTQMGQEVILRCVPISNHLYFYWYRQILGQKVEFLVSFYNNEISEKSEIFDDQFSVERPDGSNFTLKIRSTKLEDSAMYFCASSIRVETQYFGPGTRLLVL.

The gene calls are TRBV18 and TRBJ1-5; the D is unclear. Germline V CDR1 and CDR2: KGHSH, LQKENI. The V and J ends lost 3 bases and 2 bases respectively, with 11 bases between them. The CDR3 is 15 amino acids. The CDR3 region has the DNA TGTGCCAGCTCACCGGTTGGGCAGGGCAATCAGCCCCAGCATTTT. This sequence encodes CASSPVGQGNQPQHF.

The chain uses TRBV7-2 and TRBJ1-6; D is unclear. The V and J ends lost 0 bases and 5 bases respectively, with 11 bases between them. Germline V gene data show CDR1 as SGHTA and CDR2 as FQGNSA. The CDR3 runs 16 residues. CDR3 protein: CASSLAEGSNNSPLHF. In DNA, the CDR3 is TGTGCCAGCAGCTTAGCGGAGGGATCGAATAATTCACCCCTCCACTTT.

V and J are TRBV27 and TRBJ2-3, with D perhaps TRBD2 (5 bases). This CDR3 is 13 amino acids long. Looked up from germline, CDR1 is MNHEY and CDR2 is SMNVEV (reference sequence). The ends were cut back, 3 bases at V and 5 bases at J, with 9 bases in the middle. The CDR3 protein is CASSFSAGDTQYF. The DNA of the CDR3 is TGTGCCAGCAGTTTCTCCGCGGGAGATACGCAGTATTTT.